The T cell receptor (beta chain) described here comes from a study of beta chain features in type 1 diabetes. About the research overall: Cell yields, age and gender were similar between patients and healthy donors. Investigators examined nearly 110,000,000 sorted cells across all samples.

Germline values: CDR1 SGHTA, CDR2 FQGNSA. The CDR3 covers 16 residues. Expressed TCRB transcripts got sequenced, as all isolated RNA was reverse transcribed. The data were produced by immunoSEQ multiplex PCR, yet TCRdb's version contains in-frame clones alone and is incomplete. The sample holds more than 120,000 clones, more than 9% seen once. With respect to this clone: Antigen unknown. A read error may account for a junction end that differs from germline.

Notes on the study in general: Patients with Type 1 diabetes showed moderately but significantly shorter TCRB CDR3s in all four CD4+ subsets. Among type 1 diabetes patients, VDJ junctions had fewer insertions and more deletions.

Material: naive CD4+ T cells from blood. The receptor comes from a man between 18 and 35 years old in good health. The chain couples TRBV7-2 to TRBJ2-1; 7 bases match TRBD2. This CDR3 reads CASSLAVLSSYNEQFF. The DNA for the CDR3 is TGTGCCAGCAGCCTAGCGGTGTTGAGCTCCTACAATGAGCAGTTCTTC.